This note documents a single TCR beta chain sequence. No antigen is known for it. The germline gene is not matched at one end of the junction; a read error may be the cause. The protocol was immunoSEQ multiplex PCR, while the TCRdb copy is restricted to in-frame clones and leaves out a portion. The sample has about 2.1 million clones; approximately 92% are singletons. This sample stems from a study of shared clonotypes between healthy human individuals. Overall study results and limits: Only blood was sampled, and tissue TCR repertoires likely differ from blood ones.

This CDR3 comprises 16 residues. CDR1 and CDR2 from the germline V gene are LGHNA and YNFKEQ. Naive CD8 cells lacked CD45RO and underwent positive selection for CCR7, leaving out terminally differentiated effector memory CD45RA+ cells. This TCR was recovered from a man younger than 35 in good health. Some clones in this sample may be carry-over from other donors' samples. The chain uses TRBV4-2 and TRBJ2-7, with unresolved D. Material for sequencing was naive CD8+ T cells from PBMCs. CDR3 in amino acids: CASSEEERAFSYEQYF. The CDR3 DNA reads TGTGCCAGCAGCGAAGAGGAAAGGGCCTTCTCCTACGAGCAGTACTTC.